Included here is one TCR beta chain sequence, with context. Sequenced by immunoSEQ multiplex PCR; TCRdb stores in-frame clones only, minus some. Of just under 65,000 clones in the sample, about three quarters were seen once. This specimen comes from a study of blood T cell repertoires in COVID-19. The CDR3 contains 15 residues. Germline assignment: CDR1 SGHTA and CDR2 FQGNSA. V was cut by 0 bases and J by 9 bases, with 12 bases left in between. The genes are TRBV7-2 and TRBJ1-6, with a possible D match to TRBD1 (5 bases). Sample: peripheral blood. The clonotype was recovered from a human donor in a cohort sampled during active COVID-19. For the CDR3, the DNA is TGTGCCAGCAGCTTAGCGCAGGGTGGCGGTTCACCCCTCCACTTT. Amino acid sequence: CASSLAQGGGSPLHF.